The 19 T cell receptor beta chains presented below share a single source sample, sequenced in a study of blood T cell repertoires in COVID-19. The data were produced by immunoSEQ multiplex PCR, yet TCRdb's version contains in-frame clones alone and is incomplete. Found here are some 320,000 clones, roughly 90% of them singletons; the top ten hold less than 3.5%. The sequencing sample was made of PBMCs or T cells enriched from blood (not recorded which). These receptors all come from a woman aged 45-59 years who had been exposed to COVID-19.

On this clone itself: One end of the junction is discordant with germline, which a read error may explain. V is TRBV7-7 and J is TRBJ2-7; TRBD2 is a possible D gene (5 bases). CDR3 length: 15 amino acids. Per germline, CDR1 SSHAT and CDR2 FNYEAQ (reference sequence). DNA for the CDR3: TGTGCTAGCAGCTTAGTTCGAGGGTTTTACTACGAGCAGTACTTC. Translation: CASSLVRGFYYEQYF.

This chain connects TRBV18 to TRBJ2-6, with 7 nucleotides matching TRBD1. From germline, CDR1 is KGHSH and CDR2 LQKENI. This CDR3 has 16 residues. V lost 4 bases and J lost 2; bases outside the gene matches: 5. The CDR3 nucleotides read TGTGCCAGCTCACAACAGGGGACGACTGGGGCCAACGTCCTGACTTTC. Amino acid sequence: CASSQQGTTGANVLTF.

V is TRBV7-9 and J is TRBJ2-2, with D tentatively TRBD1 (7 bases). Germline V gene lookup returns CDR1 SEHNR and CDR2 FQNEAQ (reference sequence). Trimming cost V 4 bases and J 6 bases, with 12 bases left between them. This CDR3 has 14 amino acids. CDR3 nucleotides: TGTGCCAGCAGCTCAGACAGGGAGGCCGGGGAGCTGTTTTTT. Its translation: CASSSDREAGELFF.

This sequence joins TRBV5-4 and TRBJ2-7; 9 bases are a match to TRBD1. The junction had 11 bases not matched to a gene; V was cut back by 0 bases and J by 4 bases. The CDR3 extends over 17 amino acids. CDR1 and CDR2 (germline): SGHNT, YYREEE (reference sequence). The CDR3 region is CASSLAPGQGVGYEQYF. CDR3 bases: TGTGCCAGCAGCTTGGCCCCGGGACAGGGTGTAGGGTACGAGCAGTACTTC.

The chain uses TRBV7-2 and TRBJ2-3; a possible D gene is TRBD2 (7 bases). The germline V gene encodes CDR1 SGHTA and CDR2 FQGNSA. Trimming pared 3 bases from V and 5 bases from J, leaving 18 bases between. CDR3 length equals 16 residues. The CDR3 DNA reads TGTGCCAGCAGCTTGTTACCCCGGGGGGCAGGAGATACGCAGTATTTT. Protein: CASSLLPRGAGDTQYF.

The V gene is TRBV5-1, the J gene TRBJ2-5, with a possible D match to TRBD1 (6 bases). Trimming took 3 bases from V and 5 from J, leaving 11 bases between them. In germline, CDR1 is SGHRS, CDR2 YFSETQ. The CDR3 is made up of 13 amino acids. DNA for the CDR3: TGCGCCAGCAGCTGGGGGACAAGGGAGACCCAGTACTTC. As protein: CASSWGTRETQYF.

This chain uses TRBV24-1 with TRBJ2-3; 14 bases align to TRBD2. The trim removed 9 bases at V and 6 bases at J, leaving 7 bases unmatched. Germline lookup yields CDR1 KGHDR and CDR2 SFDVKD. This CDR3 region has 15 residues. The CDR3 region has the DNA TGTGCCACCTCCCCCGGGACTAGCGGGGGTGATACGCAGTATTTT. This translates into CATSPGTSGGDTQYF.

The CDR3 DNA is TGTGCCACCAGTGATGTGGGACAGGGTTCAAAGTTCTATGGCTACACCTTC. Encoded protein: CATSDVGQGSKFYGYTF. The V and J genes are TRBV24-1 and TRBJ1-2, with TRBD1 matching 9 bases. Germline lookup yields CDR1 KGHDR and CDR2 SFDVKD. The CDR3 has 17 residues. Trimming cost V 3 bases and J 4 bases; bases outside gene matches: 11.

This clone was counted a few times. The V and J genes are TRBV21-1 and TRBJ2-2; whether TRBD1, the table's D call, matches the DNA was not checked. TRBV21-1 is a known pseudogene. The CDR3 contains 16 residues. The DNA for the CDR3 is TGTGCCAGCAGCCCCGGACAGGTACCGAACACCGGGGAGCTGTTTTTT. It encodes CASSPGQVPNTGELFF.

The chain uses TRBV19 and TRBJ2-2, with 9 nucleotides matching TRBD2. The V gene's germline CDR1 is LNHDA and CDR2 SQIVND (reference sequence). Unmatched junction bases numbered 18, after V lost 4 bases and J lost 0 bases. This CDR3 has 21 amino acids. CDR3 region: CASSKQPGLAIQFANTGELFF. The DNA for the CDR3 is TGTGCCAGTAGTAAGCAACCGGGACTAGCAATTCAATTCGCGAACACCGGGGAGCTGTTTTTT.

CDR3 DNA sequence: TGTGCCAGCATGTATCCGGTCGGGACGCTAGCGGGGAAGGCCTACGAGCAGTACTTC. It codes for CASMYPVGTLAGKAYEQYF. V gene TRBV28 combines with J gene TRBJ2-7; 9 bases map to TRBD2. Germline trimming cut 7 bases from V and 2 bases from J; bases unmatched to any gene: 21. This CDR3 is built from 19 residues. CDR1 and CDR2 from the germline V gene are MDHEN and SYDVKM.

The chain recombines TRBV7-9 with TRBJ2-3, with TRBD1 matching over 7 bases. J gave up 2 bases and V 6 bases, and 8 bases lay outside the gene matches. This CDR3 has 15 residues. CDR1 and CDR2 (germline): SEHNR, FQNEAQ (reference sequence). The CDR3 sequence: CASSPGTDFTDTQYF. CDR3 DNA: TGTGCCAGCAGTCCCGGGACAGACTTCACAGATACGCAGTATTTT.

J is TRBJ1-4 and V is TRBV2; D not resolved. This CDR3 has 14 amino acids. Trimming stripped 8 bases from V and 6 bases from J, with 16 bases between. The germline V gene encodes CDR1 SNHLY and CDR2 FYNNEI. In nucleotides, the CDR3 is TGTGCCAGCCGGGGAACGGAACCTCATGAAAAACTGTTTTTT. It translates to CASRGTEPHEKLFF.

This clone turned up a few times. The rearrangement links TRBV2 to TRBJ2-7; D unclear. The CDR3 has 12 residues. CDR1 and CDR2 (germline): SNHLY, FYNNEI. The V and J ends lost 5 bases and 3 bases respectively, with 8 bases between them. CDR3 nucleotides: TGTGCCAGCAGTTTAGAAAACTACGAGCAGTACTTC. It specifies CASSLENYEQYF.

The rearrangement links TRBV5-4 to TRBJ2-1, with unresolved D. Germline CDR1 and CDR2: SGHNT and YYREEE (reference sequence). Trimming took 4 bases from V and 3 from J, leaving 11 bases between them. CDR3 length equals 14 residues. As DNA, the CDR3 is TGTGCCAGCAGCCGCCCCGGGTACTACAATGAGCAGTTCTTC. This codes for CASSRPGYYNEQFF.

The CDR3 sequence: CASSLGFGGGARTKNIQYF. CDR3 bases: TGTGCCAGCAGTTTAGGATTCGGCGGGGGGGCCCGTACCAAAAACATTCAGTACTTC. The chain carries TRBV28 and TRBJ2-4; TRBD2 matches at 9 bases. The CDR3 contains 19 residues. Germline-derived CDR1 and CDR2 are MDHEN and SYDVKM. The junction had 13 bases not matched to a gene; V was cut back by 2 bases and J by 2 bases.

V gene TRBV5-4 combines with J gene TRBJ2-7, with D tentatively TRBD2 (6 bases). The germline CDR1 and CDR2 sequences are SGHNT and YYREEE (reference sequence). The V and J ends lost 0 bases and 0 bases respectively, with 13 bases between them. This CDR3 has 16 amino acids. Written as DNA, the CDR3 is TGTGCCAGCAGCTTGGAAGTCGGGGGAAGCTCCTACGAGCAGTACTTC. It specifies CASSLEVGGSSYEQYF.

This chain connects TRBV19 to TRBJ2-2; TRBD2 aligns across 7 bases. This CDR3 spans 15 amino acids. J lost 2 bases, V lost 6 bases, and 6 bases had no gene match. CDR1 LNHDA and CDR2 SQIVND come from the germline V gene (reference sequence). CDR3 protein: CASRPGLLNTGELFF. The CDR3, as DNA: TGTGCCAGTAGACCGGGACTACTCAACACCGGGGAGCTGTTTTTT. The whole variable domain, remainder taken from reference TRBV19 and TRBJ2-2, is DGGITQSPKYLFRKEGQNVTLSCEQNLNHDAMYWYRQDPGQGLRLIYYSQIVNDFQKGDIAEGYSVSREKKESFPLTVTSAQKNPTAFYLCASRPGLLNTGELFFGEGSRLTVL.

The chain carries TRBV3-1 (or the pseudogene TRBV3-2) and TRBJ2-1; D remains ambiguous. V was clipped by 5 bases and J by 5 bases, with 13 bases between them. CDR1 is LGHDT and CDR2 is YNNKEL in the germline V gene (reference sequence). CDR3 length: 14 amino acids. The CDR3: CASSTFGGNNEQFF. CDR3 nucleotides: TGTGCCAGCAGCACCTTCGGCGGAAACAATGAGCAGTTCTTC.